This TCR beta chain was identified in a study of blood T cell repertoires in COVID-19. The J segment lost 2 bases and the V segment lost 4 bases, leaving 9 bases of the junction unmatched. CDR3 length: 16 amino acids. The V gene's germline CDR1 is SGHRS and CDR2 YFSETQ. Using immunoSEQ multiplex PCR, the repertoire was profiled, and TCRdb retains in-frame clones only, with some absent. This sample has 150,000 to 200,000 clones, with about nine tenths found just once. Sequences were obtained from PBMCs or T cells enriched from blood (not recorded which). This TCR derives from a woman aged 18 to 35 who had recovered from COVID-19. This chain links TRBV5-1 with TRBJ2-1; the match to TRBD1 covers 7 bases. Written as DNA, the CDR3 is TGCGCCAGCAGCGGGGACAGCCAGCTCCCCTACAATGAGCAGTTCTTC. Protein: CASSGDSQLPYNEQFF.